Listed below are T cell receptor beta chains from one sample, sequenced in a study of blood T cell repertoires in COVID-19. The data were produced by immunoSEQ multiplex PCR, yet TCRdb's version contains in-frame clones alone and is incomplete. The data contain about 180,000 clones, about 85% of them seen just once; the ten biggest clones take up 15% to 20%. Sequenced material: peripheral blood. These receptors came from a person aged 65 to 85 with COVID-19, enrolled during active disease. CDR3s include the opening cysteine and the closing phenylalanine or tryptophan. The D gene is left open where the match is weak. Clone size, where shown, is once, few, many, or a class for clones that have expanded.

V: TRBV3-1/TRBV3-2
J: TRBJ2-3
size: -
D: -
CDR3: CASSQSSTDTQYF
DNA: TGTGCCAGCAGCCAATCTAGTACAGATACGCAGTATTTT

V: TRBV15
J: TRBJ2-2
size: -
D: TRBD2
CDR3: CATSAGGNTGELFF
DNA: TGTGCCACCAGCGCGGGAGGGAACACCGGGGAGCTGTTTTTT

V: TRBV18
J: TRBJ2-1
size: once
D: -
CDR3: CASSLDRSSYNEQFF
DNA: TGTGCCAGCTCACTAGACAGATCCTCCTACAATGAGCAGTTCTTC

V: TRBV6-6
J: TRBJ1-2
size: -
D: TRBD1
CDR3: CASSQGQGRLPGGYTF
DNA: TGTGCCAGCAGTCAAGGACAGGGGAGGTTGCCCGGTGGCTACACCTTC

V: TRBV19
J: TRBJ1-1
size: once
D: -
CDR3: CASSTNRDTEAFF
DNA: TGTGCCAGTAGTACAAACAGAGACACTGAAGCTTTCTTT

V: TRBV27
J: TRBJ1-5
size: -
D: TRBD1
CDR3: CASSLSQGAPQHF
DNA: TGTGCCAGCAGTTTAAGTCAGGGGGCGCCCCAGCATTTT

V: TRBV9
J: TRBJ1-2
size: -
D: -
CDR3: CASSAPLSTSYTF
DNA: TGTGCCAGCAGCGCGCCCCTCAGTACTAGTTACACCTTC

V: TRBV6-2/TRBV6-3
J: TRBJ2-1
size: -
D: -
CDR3: CASSFGGINEQFF
DNA: TGTGCCAGCAGCTTCGGGGGTATCAATGAGCAGTTCTTC

V: TRBV5-1
J: TRBJ1-4
size: -
D: TRBD1
CDR3: CASSSNRGETEKLFF
DNA: TGCGCCAGCAGCTCCAACAGGGGGGAGACTGAAAAACTGTTTTTT

V: TRBV5-1
J: TRBJ2-2
size: once
D: TRBD1
CDR3: CASSLGTGSTGELFF
DNA: TGCGCCAGCAGCCTCGGGACAGGGTCCACCGGGGAGCTGTTTTTT

V: TRBV11-2
J: TRBJ2-1
size: -
D: TRBD2
CDR3: CASSHRAGNNEQFF
DNA: TGTGCCAGCAGCCATAGAGCGGGGAACAATGAGCAGTTCTTC

V: TRBV11-2
J: TRBJ2-3
size: -
D: -
CDR3: CASSRLVTDTQYF
DNA: TGTGCCAGCAGCCGACTAGTCACAGATACGCAGTATTTT

V: TRBV20-1
J: TRBJ2-2
size: -
D: -
CDR3: CSASSDSGNTGELFF
DNA: TGCAGTGCTAGTTCGGACTCCGGGAACACCGGGGAGCTGTTTTTT

V: TRBV5-6
J: TRBJ1-5
size: -
D: -
CDR3: CASSLGTYYSNQPQHF
DNA: TGTGCCAGCAGCCTGGGAACGTACTATAGCAATCAGCCCCAGCATTTT

V: TRBV7-2
J: TRBJ1-4
size: -
D: -
CDR3: CASSPDTAATNEKLFF
DNA: TGTGCCAGCAGCCCAGACACGGCTGCAACTAATGAAAAACTGTTTTTT

V: TRBV2
J: TRBJ2-1
size: -
D: -
CDR3: CASIIANEQFF
DNA: TGTGCCAGCATAATAGCGAATGAGCAGTTCTTC

V: TRBV6-5
J: TRBJ1-6
size: -
D: -
CDR3: CASFALGGTNSPLHF
DNA: TGTGCCAGCTTCGCTCTAGGTGGCACCAATTCACCCCTCCACTTT

V: TRBV18
J: TRBJ1-2
size: -
D: -
CDR3: CASSPPGQLYGYTF
DNA: TGTGCCAGCTCACCACCGGGGCAACTCTATGGCTACACCTTC

V: TRBV7-2
J: TRBJ1-4
size: -
D: TRBD1
CDR3: CASSSGTGRGKLFF
DNA: TGTGCCAGCAGCTCGGGGACAGGGAGGGGAAAACTGTTTTTT

V: TRBV25-1
J: TRBJ2-7
size: once
D: -
CDR3: CASSDQDRLEQYF
DNA: TGTGCCAGCAGTGATCAGGATCGCCTCGAGCAGTACTTC

V: TRBV28
J: TRBJ2-7
size: -
D: -
CDR3: CASRTGGYEQYF
DNA: TGTGCCAGCAGAACCGGGGGCTACGAGCAGTACTTC

V: TRBV9
J: TRBJ1-2
size: -
D: TRBD1
CDR3: CASSVTGALYGYTF
DNA: TGTGCCAGCAGCGTCACAGGGGCCCTCTATGGCTACACCTTC

V: TRBV5-8
J: TRBJ2-5
size: -
D: TRBD2
CDR3: CASSLIAGETQYF
DNA: TGTGCCAGCAGCTTAATAGCGGGGGAGACCCAGTACTTC

V: TRBV7-9
J: TRBJ2-1
size: -
D: -
CDR3: CASSYQGNEQFF
DNA: TGTGCCAGCAGCTATCAGGGAAATGAGCAGTTCTTC

V: TRBV9
J: TRBJ1-2
size: -
D: -
CDR3: CASSALPQGVGYGYTF
DNA: TGTGCCAGCAGCGCGCTGCCCCAGGGTGTAGGCTATGGCTACACCTTC

V: TRBV7-2
J: TRBJ2-1
size: -
D: -
CDR3: CASSLSPDGSSYNEQFF
DNA: TGTGCCAGCAGCTTAAGTCCGGACGGGAGCTCCTACAATGAGCAGTTCTTC

V: TRBV5-1
J: TRBJ1-3
size: -
D: -
CDR3: CASREFSGNTIYF
DNA: TGCGCCAGCAGAGAGTTCTCTGGAAACACCATATATTTT